This is a list of T cell receptor beta chains from one sample in a study of cytomegalovirus exposure and HLA in healthy donors. TCRdb's table, derived via immunoSEQ multiplex PCR, lists solely in-frame clones and lacks some. The sample holds about 77,000 clones, 75% to 80% seen once. Sequenced input: PBMCs. The receptor source for this set is a man aged 35 to 55 in good health and CMV-seronegative. Each CDR3 is given with its conserved first and last residue.

j_call: TRBJ1-5; v_call: TRBV7-2; cdr3_aa: CASSLENGRVQHF
j_call: TRBJ2-7; v_call: TRBV9; cdr3_aa: CASSVGRGNYEQYF
j_call: TRBJ1-1; v_call: TRBV30; cdr3_aa: CAWDRGVTEAFF
j_call: TRBJ1-1; v_call: TRBV5-6; cdr3_aa: CASSHRANTEAFF
j_call: TRBJ2-7; v_call: TRBV18; cdr3_aa: CASSPPRTATEQYF
j_call: TRBJ2-2; v_call: TRBV19; cdr3_aa: CASSKEDRLETGELFF
j_call: TRBJ2-7; v_call: TRBV19; cdr3_aa: CASSTAGGGYEQYF
j_call: TRBJ2-2; v_call: TRBV9; cdr3_aa: CASGLGGGAYTGELFF
j_call: TRBJ2-7; v_call: TRBV6-5; cdr3_aa: CASSYSRQGAWEQYF
j_call: TRBJ2-3; v_call: TRBV7-9; cdr3_aa: CASSLDRVTDTQYF
j_call: -; v_call: TRBV7-2; cdr3_aa: CASSLGTADSYEQYF